The source of this T cell receptor beta chain is a study of cytomegalovirus exposure and HLA in healthy donors. The donors were members of the approximately 120-subject validation cohort (separate from the roughly 670-subject first cohort). This CDR3 has 14 amino acids. Germline-derived CDR1 and CDR2 are WSHSY and SAAADI. The V gene end was trimmed by 7 bases and the J gene end by 0 bases; junction bases not matched to a gene: 5. Comments on this clone: Its antigen is as yet unknown.

Findings and limits, study-wide: The study found most TCR sequences rare, yet found some public TCRs in many donors. According to reports, the classifier identified cytomegalovirus status with high specificity and sensitivity. The study designated 150 or so TCR beta chains cytomegalovirus-associated.

Some clones are missing from TCRdb's copy, which holds only in-frame ones; the method was immunoSEQ multiplex PCR. This sample has under 200,000 clones, with under 90% found just once. The specimen was PBMCs. The chain recombines TRBV10-2 with TRBJ2-7; 8 bases align to TRBD1. The clonotype was recovered from a woman between 18 and 30 years old in good health and CMV-seropositive. The CDR3 sequence is CASTTGADSYEQYF. CDR3 DNA sequence: TGCGCCAGCACGACAGGGGCGGACTCCTACGAGCAGTACTTC.